The rows below give T cell receptor beta chains drawn from one sample of a study. TCRdb called the RT-PCR reads again in MiXCR, with one record for every CDR3 protein. The table shows around 700,000 distinct CDR3 sequences, with 12% to 15% occurring only once. Material: memory CD4+ T cells from blood. The source is a female donor in good health, serving as a healthy control. Both conserved end residues are part of each CDR3. A D gene is named only where the DNA matches it firmly. The size entry is marked missing in some rows and otherwise reads once, few, many or a size class.

D	size	V	J	CDR3	DNA
TRBD2	-	TRBV5-1	TRBJ2-5	CASSLTGTSGEETQYF	TGCGCCAGCAGCTTAACCGGGACTAGCGGGGAAGAGACCCAGTACTTC
-	few	TRBV6-2/TRBV6-3	TRBJ2-7	CASSKGDSSF	TGTGCCAGCAGTAAGGGGGACTCTAGCTTC
TRBD2	few	TRBV24-1	TRBJ2-3	CATSDRFGTSGSSPGQYF	TGTGCCACCAGTGATCGTTTCGGGACTAGCGGGAGTTCCCCTGGGCAGTATTTT
-	many	TRBV5-1	TRBJ1-2	CASRQLQGDYGYTF	TGCGCCAGCCGTCAGCTACAAGGAGACTATGGCTACACCTTC
-	many	TRBV29-1	TRBJ2-7	CSFTRQAPTYEQYF	TGCAGCTTCACCCGACAGGCCCCTACCTACGAGCAGTACTTC
-	-	TRBV3-1	TRBJ1-3	CASSQAENTIYF	TGTGCCAGCAGCCAAGCCGAAAACACCATATATTTT
-	-	TRBV7-9	TRBJ2-7	CASSPRTAVNEQYF	TGTGCCAGCAGCCCCCGGACAGCTGTGAACGAGCAGTACTTC
-	many	TRBV20-1	TRBJ2-7	CSARVTGFEQYF	TGCAGTGCTAGGGTCACAGGGTTTGAGCAGTACTTC
-	many	TRBV12-3/TRBV12-4	TRBJ1-4	CASSLGSTNEKLFF	TGTGCCAGCAGTTTGGGTTCAACTAATGAAAAACTGTTTTTT
-	many	TRBV20-1	TRBJ2-1	CSARSGSGFDNEQFF	TGCAGTGCTAGATCGGGGTCCGGCTTTGACAATGAGCAGTTCTTC
-	few	TRBV5-4	TRBJ2-5	CASSLETNQETQYF	TGTGCCAGCAGCTTAGAAACAAACCAAGAGACCCAGTACTTC
-	few	TRBV12-3/TRBV12-4	TRBJ1-5	CASSWGGQDQPQHF	TGTGCCAGCAGTTGGGGGGGGCAAGATCAGCCCCAGCATTTT
-	-	TRBV5-5	TRBJ2-7	CASSLPRYEQYF	TGTGCCAGCAGTCTCCCCCGATACGAGCAGTACTTC
TRBD1	few	TRBV12-3/TRBV12-4	TRBJ2-7	CASSTPGQGAEEQYF	TGTGCCAGCAGTACCCCCGGACAGGGGGCTGAGGAGCAGTACTTC
TRBD2	-	TRBV9	TRBJ2-1	CASSASGLGVEQFF	TGTGCCAGCAGCGCTAGCGGGCTCGGCGTTGAGCAGTTCTTC
-	-	TRBV9	TRBJ2-7	CASSVAETRIYEQYF	TGTGCCAGCAGCGTAGCCGAGACTAGAATCTACGAGCAGTACTTC
TRBD1	-	TRBV30	TRBJ2-5	CAGSTGKETQYF	TGTGCCGGTTCGACAGGGAAAGAGACCCAGTACTTC
TRBD1	few	TRBV7-2	TRBJ2-4	CASSLYRGPKNIQYF	TGTGCCAGCAGTCTATACAGGGGGCCCAAAAACATTCAGTACTTC
-	-	TRBV11-2	TRBJ1-2	CASSLEISQIYGYTF	TGTGCCAGCAGCTTAGAGATTAGTCAGATATATGGCTACACCTTC
TRBD1	few	TRBV24-1	TRBJ2-3	CATSRGFGTDTQYF	TGTGCCACCAGCAGGGGGTTCGGCACAGATACGCAGTATTTT
-	many	TRBV7-2	TRBJ1-6	CAARGLDSHSPLHF	TGTGCCGCGCGGGGACTAGACAGCCATTCACCCCTCCACTTT
TRBD1	-	TRBV2	TRBJ1-2	CASSEQGAIGYGYTF	TGTGCCAGCAGTGAACAGGGGGCGATAGGCTATGGCTACACCTTC
TRBD2	few	TRBV20-1	TRBJ2-5	CSAREALATKTQYF	TGCAGTGCTAGAGAAGCACTAGCGACGAAGACCCAGTACTTC
-	-	TRBV5-1	TRBJ2-7	CASSTLGWGDEQYF	TGCGCCAGCAGCACCTTAGGATGGGGGGACGAGCAGTACTTC
-	-	TRBV20-1	TRBJ2-7	CSALLSHEQYF	TGCAGTGCCCTTTTGTCCCACGAGCAGTACTTC
-	-	TRBV5-5	TRBJ1-1	CASTLGGNRDTEAFF	TGTGCCAGCACACTTGGCGGGAACAGGGACACTGAAGCTTTCTTT
-	few	TRBV5-1	TRBJ2-2	CASSLSEVNTGELFF	TGCGCCAGCAGCTTGTCTGAAGTTAACACCGGGGAGCTGTTTTTT
-	many	TRBV20-1	TRBJ2-3	CSVLKGQGDTQYF	TGCAGTGTTCTTAAGGGTCAGGGAGATACGCAGTATTTT
-	-	TRBV7-2	TRBJ2-3	CASSLWAADTQYF	TGTGCCAGCAGCTTATGGGCAGCAGATACGCAGTATTTT
-	-	TRBV12-3/TRBV12-4	TRBJ1-1	CASSSKGDTEAFF	TGTGCCAGCAGTTCGAAGGGGGACACTGAAGCTTTCTTT
-	-	TRBV15	TRBJ1-2	CATSRDKFYGYTF	TGTGCCACCTCCCGGGACAAATTCTATGGCTACACCTTC
-	few	TRBV7-3	TRBJ2-1	CASSPLVGSHNEQFF	TGTGCCAGCAGCCCTCTAGTTGGGTCCCACAATGAGCAGTTCTTC